This TCR beta chain was captured in a study of control samples from healthy donors and cancer patients. TCRdb keeps only in-frame clones here, not all; method: immunoSEQ multiplex PCR. Of 120,000 or so clones listed, around 90% are singletons. V lost 2 bases, J lost 4 bases, and 8 bases lay in between. Germline V gene sequence: CDR1 MNHNS, CDR2 SASEGT. This CDR3 comprises 13 residues. What was sequenced was blood. The receptor comes from a man aged 45-60 years in good health. The genes are TRBV6-1 and TRBJ1-1, with no clear D. CDR3 bases: TGTGCCAGCAGTGAATTGGGAGGCACTGAAGCTTTCTTT. Translating gives CASSELGGTEAFF.